Listed here are 4 T cell receptor beta chains from one sample, sequenced in a study of a mutant IDH1 vaccine in newly diagnosed glioma. Noted time point: baseline, week 1 (first vaccination visit). Treatment specified: pre-vaccination baseline after standard-of-care therapy. Generated by immunoSEQ multiplex PCR, the TCRdb table keeps only in-frame clones and is missing some. This sample carries around 30,000 clones, around 83% of them seen once, and the ten largest clones take 9%. Sequences were derived from peripheral blood mononuclear cells (PBMCs), sampled from a glioma patient treated with radiotherapy, temozolomide or both. The receptors were sampled from a man between 50 and 59 years old with glioma. Some clones in this sample may be carry-over from other donors' samples.

The chain is built from TRBV19 and TRBJ2-7; D is unresolved. V lost 3 bases to trimming and J lost 2 bases, with 14 bases between them. CDR3 length equals 15 residues. Germline CDR1 is LNHDA and CDR2 is SQIVND (reference sequence). The CDR3 sequence: CASSMRSQLPYEQYF. CDR3 coding DNA: TGTGCCAGTAGTATGCGTTCCCAACTACCCTACGAGCAGTACTTC.

This CDR3 is CASSLGGGNYGYTF. CDR3 DNA sequence: TGTGCCAGCAGCTTAGGAGGGGGGAACTATGGCTACACCTTC. V usage is TRBV13 and J usage is TRBJ1-2, with D perhaps matching TRBD1 (6 bases). The CDR3 length is 14 residues. V dropped 0 bases and J dropped 2 bases, with 7 bases sitting between them. CDR1 is PRHDT, CDR2 FYEKMQ, per germline (reference sequence).

The J gene is TRBJ2-7, the V gene TRBV7-6, with 7 bases aligning to TRBD2. The germline CDR1 and CDR2 sequences are SGHVS and FNYEAQ. Trimming at V came to 3 bases and at J to 5 bases, leaving 7 bases not matched to a gene. CDR3 size: 14 residues. CDR3 DNA: TGTGCCAGCAGCTTTGAGCGGGGAGCTAACGAGCAGTACTTC. Translation gives CASSFERGANEQYF.

The rearrangement joins TRBV30 to TRBJ2-6, with D perhaps given as TRBD1 or TRBD2 (6 bases each). The CDR3 is made up of 16 amino acids. Germline V CDR1 and CDR2: GTSNPN, SVGIG (reference sequence). Trimming took 1 base from V and 2 from J, leaving 12 bases between them. The DNA of the CDR3 is TGTGCCTGGAGTGCCCATAGGGGGGCTGGGGCCAACGTCCTGACTTTC. It specifies CAWSAHRGAGANVLTF.